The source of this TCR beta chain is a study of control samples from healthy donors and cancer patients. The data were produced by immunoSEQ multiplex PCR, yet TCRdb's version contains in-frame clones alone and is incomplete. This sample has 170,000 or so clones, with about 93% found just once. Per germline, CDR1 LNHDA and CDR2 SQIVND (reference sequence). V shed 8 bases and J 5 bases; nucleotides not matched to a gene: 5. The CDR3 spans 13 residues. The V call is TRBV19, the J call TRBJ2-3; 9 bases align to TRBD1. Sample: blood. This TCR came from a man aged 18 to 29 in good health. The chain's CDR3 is CASAGTGRDTQYF. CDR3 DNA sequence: TGTGCCAGTGCTGGGACAGGGAGAGATACGCAGTATTTT.